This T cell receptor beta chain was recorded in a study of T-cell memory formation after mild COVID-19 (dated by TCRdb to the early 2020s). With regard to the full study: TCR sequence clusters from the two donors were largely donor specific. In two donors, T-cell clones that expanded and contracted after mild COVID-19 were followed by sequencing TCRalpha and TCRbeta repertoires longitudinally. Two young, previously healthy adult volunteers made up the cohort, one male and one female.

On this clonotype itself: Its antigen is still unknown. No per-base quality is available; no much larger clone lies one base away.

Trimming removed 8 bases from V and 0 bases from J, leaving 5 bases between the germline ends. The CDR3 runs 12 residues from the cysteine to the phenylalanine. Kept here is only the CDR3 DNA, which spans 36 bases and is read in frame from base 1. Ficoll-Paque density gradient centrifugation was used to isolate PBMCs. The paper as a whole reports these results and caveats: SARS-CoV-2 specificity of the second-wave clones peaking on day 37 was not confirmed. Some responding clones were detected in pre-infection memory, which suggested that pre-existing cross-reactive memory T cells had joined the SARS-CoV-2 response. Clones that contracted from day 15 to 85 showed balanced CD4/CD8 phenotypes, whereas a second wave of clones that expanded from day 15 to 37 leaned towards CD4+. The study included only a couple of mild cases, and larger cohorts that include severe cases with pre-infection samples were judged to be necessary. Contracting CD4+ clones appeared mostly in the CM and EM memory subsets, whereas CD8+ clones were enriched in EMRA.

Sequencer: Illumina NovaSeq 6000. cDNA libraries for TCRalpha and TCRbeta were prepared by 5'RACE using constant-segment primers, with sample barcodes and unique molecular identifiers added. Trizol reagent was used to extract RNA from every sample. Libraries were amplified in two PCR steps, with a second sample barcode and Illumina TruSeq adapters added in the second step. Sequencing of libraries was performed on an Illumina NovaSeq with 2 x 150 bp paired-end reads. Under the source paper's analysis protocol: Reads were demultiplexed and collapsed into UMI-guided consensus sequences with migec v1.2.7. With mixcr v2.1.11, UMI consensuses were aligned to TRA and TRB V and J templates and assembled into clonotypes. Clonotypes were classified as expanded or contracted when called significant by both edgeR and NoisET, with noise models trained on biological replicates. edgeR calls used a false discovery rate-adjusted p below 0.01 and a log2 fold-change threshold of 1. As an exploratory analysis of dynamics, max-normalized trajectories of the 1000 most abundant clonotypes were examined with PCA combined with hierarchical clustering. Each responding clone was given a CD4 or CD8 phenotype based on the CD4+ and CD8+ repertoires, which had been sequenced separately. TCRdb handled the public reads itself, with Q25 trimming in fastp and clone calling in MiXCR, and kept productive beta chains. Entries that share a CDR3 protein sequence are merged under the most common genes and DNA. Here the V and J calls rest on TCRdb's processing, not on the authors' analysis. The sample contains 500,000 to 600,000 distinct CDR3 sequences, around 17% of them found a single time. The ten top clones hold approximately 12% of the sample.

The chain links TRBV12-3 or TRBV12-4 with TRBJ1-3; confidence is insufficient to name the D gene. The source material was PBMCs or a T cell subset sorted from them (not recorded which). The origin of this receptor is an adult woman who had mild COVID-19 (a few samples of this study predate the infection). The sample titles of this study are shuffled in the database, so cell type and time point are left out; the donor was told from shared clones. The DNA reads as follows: TGTGCCAGCCTAACCTCTGGAAACACCATATATTTT. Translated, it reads CASLTSGNTIYF.